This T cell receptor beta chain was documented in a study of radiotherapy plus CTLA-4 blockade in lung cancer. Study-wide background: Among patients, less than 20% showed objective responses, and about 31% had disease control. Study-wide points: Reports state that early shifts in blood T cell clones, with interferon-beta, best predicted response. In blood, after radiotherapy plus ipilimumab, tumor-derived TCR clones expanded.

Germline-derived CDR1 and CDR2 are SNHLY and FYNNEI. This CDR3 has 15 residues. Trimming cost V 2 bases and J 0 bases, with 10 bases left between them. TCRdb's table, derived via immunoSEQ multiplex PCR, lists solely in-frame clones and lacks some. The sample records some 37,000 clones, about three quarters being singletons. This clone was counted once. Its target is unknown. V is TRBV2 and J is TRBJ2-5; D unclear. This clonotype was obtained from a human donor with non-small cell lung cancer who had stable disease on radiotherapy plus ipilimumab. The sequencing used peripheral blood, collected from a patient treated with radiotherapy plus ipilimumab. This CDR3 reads CASSEQGRHQETQYF. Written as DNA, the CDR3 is TGTGCCAGCAGTGAACAAGGACGACACCAAGAGACCCAGTACTTC.